What follows describes a single T cell receptor (beta chain). Its antigen is still unknown. Per-nucleotide qualities are absent, and no much larger clonotype sits a single base away. Patients with autoimmune disease history or receiving systemic immunosuppression were excluded from the trial. Peripheral blood for TCR sequencing was drawn from every dose cohort at baseline, at cycle 4 day 1 and at cycle 7 day 1. The samples were taken from a phase I, first-in-human, multicenter, open-label dose-escalation trial of ivuxolimab. Adults with locally advanced or metastatic head and neck squamous cell, hepatocellular, melanoma or renal cell carcinoma were enrolled in the trial. Before TCR sequencing, CD4+ and CD8+ T cells were separately sorted from peripheral blood. These data originate in a study of OX40 agonist ivuxolimab in advanced cancers. Looking at the study overall: Ivuxolimab was an agonistic, fully human IgG2 monoclonal antibody directed against OX40 (CD134), a costimulatory receptor. Prior anti-PD-1, anti-PD-L1 or anti-CTLA-4 therapy was permitted, and approximately 40% of dose-escalation patients had received checkpoint inhibitors. Partial responses occurred in three dose-escalation patients, of whom one had hepatocellular carcinoma and two had cutaneous melanoma. Of the approximately 54 patients in dose escalation, 19 had hepatocellular carcinoma, roughly 15 had melanoma, 9 had renal cell carcinoma and 9 had head and neck cancer. In the dose-escalation cohort, 82.7% of patients were male, and the mean age was approximately 60 years, with a range of 23 to 79. Intravenous ivuxolimab was administered to patients every 2 weeks at six dose levels: 0.01, 0.1, 0.3, 1.5, 3 and 10 mg/kg. The paper describes the monotherapy dose-escalation part (N of about 47 patients) of the phase I trial of ivuxolimab. Peripheral TCRbeta sequencing aimed to test whether ivuxolimab altered TCR sequence diversity and caused clonal T-cell expansion. General findings and caveats noted by the study authors: The antigen specificity of the peripheral T cells that underwent clonal expansion was not determined. Partial responders in the 0.1-3.0 mg/kg groups had among the lowest normalized peripheral clonal expansion, especially among CD8+ T cells. After ivuxolimab, more expanded clones were found on average in CD8+ T cells than in CD4+ T cells. At doses of 0.1 to 3.0 mg/kg, clonal expansion of both CD4+ and CD8+ T cells in blood was seen between baseline and week 6. Low levels of normalized T-cell clonal expansion were also seen in some patients who did not respond.

Genomic DNA was isolated from the sorted cells so that the TCRbeta CDR3 region could be sequenced. The immunoSEQ Assay was used to sequence the TCRbeta CDR3 regions. What TCRdb holds here is the immuneACCESS table cut down to in-frame rearrangements. Part of the clones is not present; checked against another copy, under half of the missing clones reflect an unresolved V gene, and the others are unexplained. The sample includes 60,000 to 100,000 clones, with approximately 87% observed a single time. Less than 0.7% of the sample goes to the ten largest clones. V has 5 bases trimmed and J has 5 bases trimmed; junction bases matching no gene number 5. The cysteine opens and the phenylalanine closes a CDR3 of 14 amino acids. Kept here is only the CDR3 DNA, which spans 42 bases and is read in frame from base 1. The germline V gene (reference sequence) sets CDR1 to MNHNY and CDR2 to SVGAGI.

The sequence was obtained from an adult with an advanced solid tumor such as melanoma, head and neck, liver or kidney cancer. This specimen consisted of CD4+ or CD8+ T cells sorted from blood, obtained in a trial of the OX40 agonist ivuxolimab. This chain joins TRBV6-6 to TRBJ1-5, with 8 central nucleotides matching TRBD1. CDR3 sequence: CASSPSTGDQPQHF. The DNA sequence reads TGTGCCAGCAGTCCCTCGACAGGGGATCAGCCCCAGCATTTT.